Below are 31 T cell receptor beta chains sequenced from a single sample in a study of CD8+ T cells in alopecia areata (dated by TCRdb to 2017 to 2018). The library relied on the immunoSEQ multiplex PCR assay. RNA was extracted from all samples and reverse transcribed into cDNA, which served as template for TCR sequencing. TCRdb took over this immuneACCESS table, retaining in-frame rearrangements with V and J assigned. Such tables are incomplete; in checked studies, under half of the missing clones stem from an unresolved V gene, and the remainder is unexplained. The sample table contains around 250,000 clones; only one count was recorded for around 67% of them. The top ten hold around 1.2% of the sample. The time point label corresponds to: baseline before oral tofacitinib. This sample comprised CD4+ T cells sorted from blood, obtained at week 0. All receptors come from a human donor with alopecia areata.

This clone has more than one count but fewer than ten. V usage is TRBV29-1 and J usage is TRBJ2-7; TRBD1 might be the D (5 bases). Germline values: CDR1 SQVTM, CDR2 ANQGSEA. CDR3 size: 13 residues. The V end lost 1 base, the J end lost 2 bases, and 9 bases lay between the germline ends. CDR3 sequence: CSVEGAGTYEQYF. The CDR3 DNA sequence: TGCAGCGTTGAAGGGGCAGGGACCTACGAGCAGTACTTC.

The chain links TRBV7-8 to TRBJ1-3; no firm D call. CDR3 length: 16 residues. CDR1 SGHVS and CDR2 FQNEAQ come from the germline V gene. The V and J ends lost 5 bases and 0 bases respectively, with 14 bases between them. In DNA, the CDR3 is TGTGCCAGCAGCCCTGCGGTGTCTTTCTCTGGAAACACCATATATTTT. Its protein is CASSPAVSFSGNTIYF.

The CDR3 bases are TGTGCCAGCAGCTCAGCCGGGTACAATATGGGCTACACCTTC. Translation gives CASSSAGYNMGYTF. The rearrangement links TRBV9 to TRBJ1-2; no clear D. The CDR3 is made up of 14 amino acids. Germline V gene sequence: CDR1 SGDLS, CDR2 YYNGEE. Between the trimmed V and J ends, which lost 4 bases and 8 bases, there was a span of 18 bases.

The V call is TRBV5-6, the J call TRBJ2-6; D is unclear. Germline CDR1 is SGHDT and CDR2 is YYEEEE. The CDR3 has 15 residues. V lost 6 bases to trimming and J lost 0 bases, with 10 bases between them. CDR3 nucleotides: TGTGCCAGCACCCCCTTGGGCTCTGGGGCCAACGTCCTGACTTTC. Protein product: CASTPLGSGANVLTF.

The rearrangement uses TRBV29-1 and TRBJ1-2; 7 nucleotides line up with TRBD1. The junction had 6 bases not matched to a gene; V was cut back by 7 bases and J by 4 bases. CDR1 and CDR2 from the germline V gene are SQVTM and ANQGSEA. The CDR3 has 12 residues. In DNA form, the CDR3 reads TGCAGCGCCCGGACAGGTCGCTATGGCTACACCTTC. Translation gives CSARTGRYGYTF. Full variable domain (rest looked up from reference TRBV29-1 and TRBJ1-2): SAVISQKPSRDICQRGTSLTIQCQVDSQVTMMFWYRQQPGQSLTLIATANQGSEATYESGFVIDKFPISRPNLTFSTLTVSNMSPEDSSIYLCSARTGRYGYTFGSGTRLTVV.

The chain couples TRBV29-1 to TRBJ2-1; D gene uncertain. The CDR3 sequence is 14 residues long. Germline V CDR1 and CDR2: SQVTM, ANQGSEA. V was trimmed by 4 bases and J by 0 bases, leaving 10 bases between them. CDR3: CSVVSPLSYNEQFF. CDR3 coding DNA: TGCAGCGTTGTATCGCCCCTCTCCTACAATGAGCAGTTCTTC.

This sequence joins TRBV2 and TRBJ2-1, with 7 bases identical to TRBD1. This CDR3 has 13 amino acids. V lost 7 bases, J lost 8 bases, and 8 bases stayed unmatched. Germline V gene lookup returns CDR1 SNHLY and CDR2 FYNNEI. CDR3 sequence reads: CASNQGVFDEQFF. The CDR3 region has the DNA TGTGCCAGCAATCAGGGGGTCTTCGATGAGCAGTTCTTC. The variable domain in full, with the rest retrieved from reference TRBV2 and TRBJ2-1, is EPEVTQTPSHQVTQMGQEVILRCVPISNHLYFYWYRQILGQKVEFLVSFYNNEISEKSEIFDDQFSVERPDGSNFTLKIRSTKLEDSAMYFCASNQGVFDEQFFGPGTRLTVL.

The chain uses TRBV7-2 and TRBJ1-2, with D unclear. Germline V lookup: CDR1 SGHTA, CDR2 FQGNSA. The V gene lost 5 bases and the J gene lost 8 bases, with 18 bases spanning the gap. The CDR3 is 14 amino acids. CDR3 sequence (DNA): TGTGCCAGCAGCCCCGGGCCCATGGGAATGGGCTACACCTTC. It codes for CASSPGPMGMGYTF. Supplemented by reference TRBV7-2 and TRBJ1-2, the full variable domain reads GAGVSQSPSNKVTEKGKDVELRCDPISGHTALYWYRQSLGQGLEFLIYFQGNSAPDKSGLPSDRFSAERTGGSVSTLTIQRTQQEDSAVYLCASSPGPMGMGYTFGSGTRLTVV.

In its sample, this clone was seen a few times. V is TRBV10-3 and J is TRBJ1-2; D possibly corresponds to TRBD1 (6 bases). Trimming removed 3 bases at V and 7 bases at J, with 9 bases between. Germline V gives CDR1 ENHRY, CDR2 SYGVKD. This CDR3 contains 12 residues. CDR3 in DNA: TGTGCCATCAGTGAACAGGGTCGTGGCTACACCTTC. It is translated as CAISEQGRGYTF.

This chain joins TRBV30 and TRBJ1-4; no firm D call. This CDR3 is built from 10 residues. Germline-derived CDR1 and CDR2 are GTSNPN and SVGIG (reference sequence). Trimming pared 5 bases from V and 8 bases from J, leaving 6 bases between. The CDR3 spells CAWGEEKLFF. Written as DNA, the CDR3 is TGTGCCTGGGGCGAAGAAAAACTGTTTTTT.

This clone was observed a few times. The chain is built from TRBV5-6 and TRBJ2-1, with TRBD2 matching 7 bases. Trimming removed 1 base from V and 4 bases from J; junction bases left unmatched: 14. The CDR3 totals 18 residues. Per the germline V gene, CDR1 is SGHDT and CDR2 is YYEEEE. CDR3 loop: CASSLQSGASGSYNEQFF. DNA of the CDR3: TGTGCCAGCAGCTTGCAATCTGGGGCTAGCGGATCTTACAATGAGCAGTTCTTC.

This clone has only a few counts. The chain combines TRBV29-1 with TRBJ1-5; D is ambiguous. Trimming took 4 bases from V and 1 from J, leaving 11 bases between them. The CDR3 has 14 amino acids. Looked up from germline, CDR1 is SQVTM and CDR2 is ANQGSEA. The CDR3 DNA sequence: TGCAGCGTTGCGGCAGTTATAAGCAATCAGCCCCAGCATTTT. It is translated as CSVAAVISNQPQHF.

This chain connects TRBV29-1 to TRBJ2-6; TRBD1 is a possible D gene (6 bases). The CDR3 is 15 residues long. V lost 4 bases to trimming and J lost 5 bases, with 15 bases between them. Per germline, CDR1 SQVTM and CDR2 ANQGSEA. CDR3 protein: CSVVGAPFRANVLTF. CDR3 sequence (DNA): TGCAGCGTTGTGGGGGCGCCCTTTCGGGCCAACGTCCTGACTTTC.

The J gene is TRBJ2-3, the V gene TRBV29-1, with 7 bases matching TRBD1. The CDR3 loop spans 14 amino acids. V was pared by 1 base and J by 0 bases, with 1 base of the junction left unmatched. Germline V gives CDR1 SQVTM, CDR2 ANQGSEA. DNA for the CDR3: TGCAGCGTTGAAGGGGACAGCAGCACAGATACGCAGTATTTT. Translation: CSVEGDSSTDTQYF.

In its sample, this clone was seen once. This chain connects TRBV2 to TRBJ2-4; no reliable D call. The CDR3 is made up of 14 amino acids. V was cut by 7 bases and J by 0 bases, with 10 bases left in between. The germline V gene encodes CDR1 SNHLY and CDR2 FYNNEI. The CDR3 sequence: CASTRFIAKNIQYF. The CDR3 DNA is TGTGCCAGCACCCGCTTTATAGCCAAAAACATTCAGTACTTC.

The rearrangement uses TRBV19 and TRBJ2-4; D tentatively reads TRBD1 or TRBD2 (5 bases each). The CDR3 extends over 13 amino acids. CDR1 and CDR2 (germline): LNHDA, SQIVND (reference sequence). The ends were cut back, 6 bases at V and 8 bases at J, with 14 bases in the middle. CDR3 sequence (DNA): TGTGCCAGTAGGTCCAGGGCGGAGGACATTCAGTACTTC. Protein: CASRSRAEDIQYF.

The rearrangement joins TRBV2 to TRBJ2-1; 9 bases agree with TRBD2. Looked up from germline, CDR1 is SNHLY and CDR2 is FYNNEI. The CDR3 has 13 residues. The junction had 5 bases not matched to a gene; V was cut back by 7 bases and J by 7 bases. The CDR3 DNA follows: TGTGCCAGCACCCGCGGGGGGGCGAATGAGCAGTTCTTC. As protein: CASTRGGANEQFF. The full variable domain, completed using reference TRBV2 and TRBJ2-1, is EPEVTQTPSHQVTQMGQEVILRCVPISNHLYFYWYRQILGQKVEFLVSFYNNEISEKSEIFDDQFSVERPDGSNFTLKIRSTKLEDSAMYFCASTRGGANEQFFGPGTRLTVL.

This chain connects TRBV2 to TRBJ2-1, with 9 nucleotides matching TRBD1. The CDR3 runs to 12 residues. V shed 2 bases and J 13 bases; nucleotides not matched to a gene: 3. The germline CDR1 and CDR2 sequences are SNHLY and FYNNEI. CDR3 amino acids: CASSERTGEQFF. The CDR3 DNA is TGTGCCAGCAGTGAACGGACAGGGGAACAGTTCTTC. The variable domain in full, with the rest retrieved from reference TRBV2 and TRBJ2-1, is EPEVTQTPSHQVTQMGQEVILRCVPISNHLYFYWYRQILGQKVEFLVSFYNNEISEKSEIFDDQFSVERPDGSNFTLKIRSTKLEDSAMYFCASSERTGEQFFGPGTRLTVL.

This sequence joins TRBV30 and TRBJ1-1; D remains ambiguous. Trimming took off 3 bases at V and 9 bases at J, with 11 bases between the two ends. CDR1 and CDR2 (germline): GTSNPN, SVGIG (reference sequence). The CDR3 has 11 amino acids. The CDR3 DNA sequence: TGTGCCTGGAGGGCAGGAACCCAAGCTTTCTTT. Protein: CAWRAGTQAFF.

V usage is TRBV5-1 and J usage is TRBJ2-1; 14 bases line up with TRBD2. The CDR3 consists of 17 residues. J was trimmed by 3 bases and V by 1 base; bases with no gene match: 3. Germline V gives CDR1 SGHRS, CDR2 YFSETQ. The CDR3 here is CASSLTGTSGGYNEQFF. The DNA for the CDR3 is TGCGCCAGCAGCTTGACTGGGACTAGCGGGGGCTACAATGAGCAGTTCTTC.

The chain has TRBV5-1 and TRBJ2-5; 7 positions agree with TRBD1. CDR1 and CDR2 (germline): SGHRS, YFSETQ. V trimming: 0 bases; J trimming: 4 bases; junction bases outside the gene matches: 9. CDR3 size: 16 residues. The CDR3 DNA reads TGCGCCAGCAGCTTGGGAGGGGGCGTCGGGCCAGAGACCCAGTACTTC. Residues: CASSLGGGVGPETQYF.

The rearrangement joins TRBV29-1 to TRBJ2-1; 8 bases fit TRBD2. This CDR3 region has 15 residues. V was clipped by 5 bases and J by 9 bases; unmatched bases: 15. Per germline, CDR1 SQVTM and CDR2 ANQGSEA. The DNA for the CDR3 is TGCAGCGTTCAGACGAGGGACGGGGGGGTGGCTGAGCAGTTCTTC. Its protein is CSVQTRDGGVAEQFF.

The chain combines TRBV2 with TRBJ1-2; 8 nucleotides align to TRBD1. The CDR3 sequence is 14 residues long. V shed 6 bases, J shed 4 bases, and the junction held 7 bases outside the gene matches. The germline V gene has CDR1 SNHLY and CDR2 FYNNEI. CDR3 DNA: TGTGCCAGCAGGCGACAGGGGAGTAGCTATGGCTACACCTTC. Its protein is CASRRQGSSYGYTF.

This sequence joins TRBV4-3 and TRBJ1-4; D ambiguous. The V gene's germline CDR1 is LGHNA and CDR2 YSLEER. The CDR3 loop spans 16 amino acids. V shed 0 bases and J shed 7 bases, with 15 bases lying between them. The CDR3 spells CASSQDLLRIREKLFF. The CDR3 nucleotides read TGCGCCAGCAGCCAAGATTTATTAAGGATTCGTGAAAAACTGTTTTTT.

This rearrangement joins TRBV4-1 to TRBJ2-6; no clear D gene. Germline V gene sequence: CDR1 MGHRA, CDR2 YSYEKL. V lost 0 bases to trimming and J lost 5 bases, with 5 bases between them. The CDR3 spans 14 residues. The CDR3 DNA follows: TGCGCCAGCAGCCAAGACTTGTGGGCCAACGTCCTGACTTTC. It yields the protein CASSQDLWANVLTF.

This clone occurred a few times. The chain couples TRBV15 to TRBJ2-7, with a possible D match to TRBD2 (6 bases). The CDR3 has 13 amino acids. CDR1 is LNHNV and CDR2 is YYDKDF in the germline V gene (reference sequence). The V end lost 8 bases, the J end lost 3 bases, and 14 bases lay between the germline ends. CDR3 DNA sequence: TGTGCCACCTCAGCTCTCGGGGGCTACGAGCAGTACTTC. Its protein product is CATSALGGYEQYF.

This clone has just a few counts. The chain is built from TRBV2 and TRBJ1-5; D gene ambiguous. The germline CDR1 and CDR2 sequences are SNHLY and FYNNEI. This CDR3 has 12 residues. Trimming cost V 4 bases and J 7 bases, with 8 bases left between them. This CDR3 reads CASSASKQPQHF. The CDR3 region has the DNA TGTGCCAGCAGTGCCTCGAAGCAGCCCCAGCATTTT.

The chain recombines TRBV5-1 with TRBJ2-2; unclear D gene. This CDR3 has 14 amino acids. V lost 1 base and J lost 0, with 4 bases in between. CDR1 and CDR2 (germline): SGHRS, YFSETQ. CDR3 DNA: TGCGCCAGCAGCTTGACCGCGAACACCGGGGAGCTGTTTTTT. As protein: CASSLTANTGELFF. Full variable domain (rest looked up from reference TRBV5-1 and TRBJ2-2): KAGVTQTPRYLIKTRGQQVTLSCSPISGHRSVSWYQQTPGQGLQFLFEYFSETQRNKGNFPGRFSGRQFSNSRSEMNVSTLELGDSALYLCASSLTANTGELFFGEGSRLTVL.

J is TRBJ2-7 and V is TRBV29-1, with no clear D. V was pared by 5 bases and J by 0 bases, with 8 bases between. CDR3 length: 12 residues. CDR1 SQVTM and CDR2 ANQGSEA come from the germline V gene. DNA of the CDR3: TGCAGCGTTCGGTCCAGCTCCTACGAGCAGTACTTC. Protein sequence: CSVRSSSYEQYF.

The chain recombines TRBV25-1 with TRBJ1-6; D gene unclear. V shed 2 bases and J shed 7 bases, with 12 bases lying between them. The CDR3 contains 15 residues. Germline V gene lookup returns CDR1 MGHDK and CDR2 SYGVNS. The chain's CDR3 is CASSETGRLNSPLHF. CDR3 in DNA: TGTGCCAGCAGTGAAACGGGCAGACTAAATTCACCCCTCCACTTT.

This chain connects TRBV20-1 to TRBJ2-5; TRBD2 matches 9 bases. J lost 5 bases, V lost 7 bases, and 2 bases had no gene match. There are 11 residues in the CDR3. Germline loops: CDR1 DFQATT, CDR2 SNEGSKA (reference sequence). DNA of the CDR3: TGCAGTGGGCTAGCGGGGGAGACCCAGTACTTC. Its translation is CSGLAGETQYF.